This T cell receptor beta chain is from a study of control samples from healthy donors and cancer patients. Sequencing used immunoSEQ multiplex PCR; TCRdb keeps in-frame clones, though not all of them. The data show some 140,000 clones, 90% to 95% seen once. This CDR3 comprises 11 residues. The V gene lost 2 bases and the J gene lost 5 bases, with 4 bases spanning the gap. CDR1 SNHLY and CDR2 FYNNEI come from the germline V gene. The sequence derives from a man between 35 and 55 years old in good health. Sample: blood. V usage is TRBV2 and J usage is TRBJ2-7; D is ambiguous. CDR3 amino acids: CASSEHHEQYF. The CDR3 DNA reads TGTGCCAGCAGTGAACATCACGAGCAGTACTTC.